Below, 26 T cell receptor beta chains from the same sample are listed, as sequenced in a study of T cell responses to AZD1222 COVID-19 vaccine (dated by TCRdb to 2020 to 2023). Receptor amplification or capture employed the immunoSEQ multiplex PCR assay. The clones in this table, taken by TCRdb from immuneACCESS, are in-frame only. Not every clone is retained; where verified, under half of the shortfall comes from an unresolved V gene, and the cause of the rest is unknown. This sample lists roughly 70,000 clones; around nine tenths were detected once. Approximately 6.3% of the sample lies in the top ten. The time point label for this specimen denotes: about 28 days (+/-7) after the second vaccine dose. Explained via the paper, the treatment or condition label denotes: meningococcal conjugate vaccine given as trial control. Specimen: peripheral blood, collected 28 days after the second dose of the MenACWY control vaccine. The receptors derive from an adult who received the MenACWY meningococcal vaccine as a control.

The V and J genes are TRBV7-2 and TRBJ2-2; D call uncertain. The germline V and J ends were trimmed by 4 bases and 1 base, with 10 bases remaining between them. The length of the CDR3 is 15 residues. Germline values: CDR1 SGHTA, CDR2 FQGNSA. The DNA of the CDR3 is TGTGCCAGCAGCTCTCGGAGTGGGAACACCGGGGAGCTGTTTTTT. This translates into CASSSRSGNTGELFF.

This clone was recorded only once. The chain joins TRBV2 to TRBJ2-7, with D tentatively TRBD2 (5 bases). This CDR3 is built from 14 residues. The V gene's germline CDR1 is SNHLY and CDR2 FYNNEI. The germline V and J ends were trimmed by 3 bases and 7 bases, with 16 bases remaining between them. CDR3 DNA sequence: TGTGCCAGCAGTGATAACCGGGGTCCGGGGGAGCAGTACTTC. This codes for CASSDNRGPGEQYF.

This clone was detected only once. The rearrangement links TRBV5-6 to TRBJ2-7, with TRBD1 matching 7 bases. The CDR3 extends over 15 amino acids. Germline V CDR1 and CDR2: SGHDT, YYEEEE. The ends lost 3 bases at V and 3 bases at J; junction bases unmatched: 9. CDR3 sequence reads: CASSSLDRLFYEQYF. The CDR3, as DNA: TGTGCCAGCAGCTCCTTGGACAGGCTTTTCTACGAGCAGTACTTC.

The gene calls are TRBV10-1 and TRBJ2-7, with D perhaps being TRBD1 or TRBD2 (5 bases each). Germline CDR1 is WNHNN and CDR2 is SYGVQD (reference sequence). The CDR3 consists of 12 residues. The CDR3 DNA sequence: TGCGCGCCGAGGGACCAGGGATACGAGCAGTACTTC. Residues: CAPRDQGYEQYF.

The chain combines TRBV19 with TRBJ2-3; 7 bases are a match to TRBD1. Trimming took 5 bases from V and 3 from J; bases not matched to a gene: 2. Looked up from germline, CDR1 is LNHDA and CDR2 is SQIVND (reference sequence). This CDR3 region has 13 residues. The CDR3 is CASSSDRTDTQYF. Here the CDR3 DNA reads TGTGCCAGTAGTTCGGACAGGACAGATACGCAGTATTTT.

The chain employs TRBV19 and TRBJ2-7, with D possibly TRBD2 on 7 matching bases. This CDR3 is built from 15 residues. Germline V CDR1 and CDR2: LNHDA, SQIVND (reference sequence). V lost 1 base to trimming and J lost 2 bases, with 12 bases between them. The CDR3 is CASSIGAGHTYEQYF. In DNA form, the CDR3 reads TGTGCCAGTAGTATAGGAGCGGGACACACCTACGAGCAGTACTTC.

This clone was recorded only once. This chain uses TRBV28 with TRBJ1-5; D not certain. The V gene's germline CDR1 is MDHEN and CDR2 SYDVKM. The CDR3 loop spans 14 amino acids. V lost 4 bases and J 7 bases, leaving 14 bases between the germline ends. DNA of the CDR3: TGTGCCAGCAGTTCAAGTTTAATGCGGCAGCCCCAGCATTTT. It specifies CASSSSLMRQPQHF.

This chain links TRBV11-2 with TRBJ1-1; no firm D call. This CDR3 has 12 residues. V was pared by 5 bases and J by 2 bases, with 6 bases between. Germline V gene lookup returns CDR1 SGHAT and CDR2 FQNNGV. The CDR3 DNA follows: TGTGCCAGCAGCGAGGGTAACACTGAAGCTTTCTTT. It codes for CASSEGNTEAFF.

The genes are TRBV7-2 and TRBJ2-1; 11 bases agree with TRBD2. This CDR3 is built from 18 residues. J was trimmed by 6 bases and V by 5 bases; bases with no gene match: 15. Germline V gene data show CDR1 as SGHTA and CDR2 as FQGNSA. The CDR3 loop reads CASSPRYGLAGGGNEQFF. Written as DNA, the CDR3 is TGTGCCAGCAGCCCTAGGTATGGGCTAGCGGGAGGTGGCAATGAGCAGTTCTTC.

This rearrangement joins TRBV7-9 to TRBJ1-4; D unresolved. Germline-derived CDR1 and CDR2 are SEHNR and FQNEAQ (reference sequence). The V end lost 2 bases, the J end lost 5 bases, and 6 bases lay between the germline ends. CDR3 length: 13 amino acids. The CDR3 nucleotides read TGTGCCAGCAGCTTACGTGAGAATGAAAAACTGTTTTTT. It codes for CASSLRENEKLFF.

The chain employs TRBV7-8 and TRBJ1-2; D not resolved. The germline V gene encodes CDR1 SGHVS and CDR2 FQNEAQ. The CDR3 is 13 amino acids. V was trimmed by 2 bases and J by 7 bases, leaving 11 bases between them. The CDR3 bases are TGTGCCAGCAGCTTAATAGGAGGTTCTGGCTACACCTTC. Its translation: CASSLIGGSGYTF.

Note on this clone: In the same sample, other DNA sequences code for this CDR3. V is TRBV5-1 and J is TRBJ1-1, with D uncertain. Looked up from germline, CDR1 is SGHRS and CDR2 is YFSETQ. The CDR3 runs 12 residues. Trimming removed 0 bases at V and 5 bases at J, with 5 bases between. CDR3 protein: CASSLEGTEAFF. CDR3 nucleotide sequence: TGCGCCAGCAGCTTGGAGGGTACTGAAGCTTTCTTT.

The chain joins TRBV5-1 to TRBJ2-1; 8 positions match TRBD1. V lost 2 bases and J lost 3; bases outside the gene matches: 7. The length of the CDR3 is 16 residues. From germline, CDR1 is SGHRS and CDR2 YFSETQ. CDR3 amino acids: CASSLGPGGGYNEQFF. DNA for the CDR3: TGCGCCAGCAGCTTAGGGCCAGGGGGCGGCTACAATGAGCAGTTCTTC.

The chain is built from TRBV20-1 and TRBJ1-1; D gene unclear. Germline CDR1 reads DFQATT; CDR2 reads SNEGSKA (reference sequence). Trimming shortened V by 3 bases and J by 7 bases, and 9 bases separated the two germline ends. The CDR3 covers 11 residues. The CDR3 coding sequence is TGCAGTGCTAGCGGCACCCTTGAAGCTTTCTTT. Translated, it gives CSASGTLEAFF.

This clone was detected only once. The CDR3 DNA reads as TGTGCCAGCAGCTTGGCAGATCTAGGCTACGAGCAGTACTTC. Its translation is CASSLADLGYEQYF. The genes are TRBV11-2 and TRBJ2-7; D remains ambiguous. This CDR3 is built from 14 residues. Trimming removed 3 bases at V and 3 bases at J, with 12 bases between. Germline V gives CDR1 SGHAT, CDR2 FQNNGV.

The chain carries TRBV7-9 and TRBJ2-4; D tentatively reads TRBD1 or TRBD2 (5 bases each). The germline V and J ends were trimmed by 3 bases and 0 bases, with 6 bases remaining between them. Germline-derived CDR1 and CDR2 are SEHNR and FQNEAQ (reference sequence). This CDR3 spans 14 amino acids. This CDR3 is CASSLGEAKNIQYF. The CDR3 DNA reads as TGTGCCAGCAGCTTGGGGGAAGCCAAAAACATTCAGTACTTC.

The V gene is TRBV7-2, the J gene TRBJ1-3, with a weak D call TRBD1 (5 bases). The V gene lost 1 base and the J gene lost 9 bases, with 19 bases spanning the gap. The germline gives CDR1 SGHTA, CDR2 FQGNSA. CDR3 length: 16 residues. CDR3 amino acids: CASSLERDSWNGTIYF. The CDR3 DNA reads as TGTGCCAGCAGCTTAGAACGGGACTCTTGGAACGGCACCATATATTTT.

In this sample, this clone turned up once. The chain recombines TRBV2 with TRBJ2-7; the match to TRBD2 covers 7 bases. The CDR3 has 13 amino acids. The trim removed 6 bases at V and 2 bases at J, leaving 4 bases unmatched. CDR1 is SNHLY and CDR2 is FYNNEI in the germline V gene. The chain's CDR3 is CASRAGSAYEQYF. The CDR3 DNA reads TGTGCCAGCAGAGCGGGAAGTGCCTACGAGCAGTACTTC.

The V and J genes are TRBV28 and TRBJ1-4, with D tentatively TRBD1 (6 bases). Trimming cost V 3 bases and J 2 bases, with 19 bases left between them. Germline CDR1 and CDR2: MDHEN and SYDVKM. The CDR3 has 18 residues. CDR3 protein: CASSFHRLGAPTNEKLFF. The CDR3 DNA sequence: TGTGCCAGCAGTTTCCACCGGCTGGGGGCTCCCACTAATGAAAAACTGTTTTTT.

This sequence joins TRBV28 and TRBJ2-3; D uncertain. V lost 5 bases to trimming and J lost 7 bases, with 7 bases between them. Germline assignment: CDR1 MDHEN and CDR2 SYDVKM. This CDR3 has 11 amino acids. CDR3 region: CASSTTYTQYF. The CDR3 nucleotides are TGTGCCAGCAGTACGACTTATACGCAGTATTTT.

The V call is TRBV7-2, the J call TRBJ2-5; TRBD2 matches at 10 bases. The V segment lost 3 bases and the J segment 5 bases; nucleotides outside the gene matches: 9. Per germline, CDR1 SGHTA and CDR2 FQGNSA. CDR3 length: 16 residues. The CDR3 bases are TGTGCCAGCAGCTTCCTTTCTAGCGGGAGAGGGGAGACCCAGTACTTC. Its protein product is CASSFLSSGRGETQYF.

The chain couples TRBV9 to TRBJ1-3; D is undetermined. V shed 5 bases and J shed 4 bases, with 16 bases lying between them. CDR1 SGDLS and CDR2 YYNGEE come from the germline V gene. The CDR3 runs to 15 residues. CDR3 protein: CASSPSGRGGNTIYF. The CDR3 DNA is TGTGCCAGCAGTCCTAGCGGGCGTGGAGGAAACACCATATATTTT.

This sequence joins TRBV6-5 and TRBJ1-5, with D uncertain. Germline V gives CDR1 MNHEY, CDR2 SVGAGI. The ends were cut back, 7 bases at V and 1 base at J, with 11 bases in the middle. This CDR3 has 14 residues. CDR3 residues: CASTPGPSNQPQHF. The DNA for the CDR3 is TGTGCCAGCACCCCGGGCCCGAGCAATCAGCCCCAGCATTTT.

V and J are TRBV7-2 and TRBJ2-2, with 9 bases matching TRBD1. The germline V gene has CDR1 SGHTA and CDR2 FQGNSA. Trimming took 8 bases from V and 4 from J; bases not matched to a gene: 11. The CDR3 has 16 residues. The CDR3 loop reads CASAKFGTGSTGELFF. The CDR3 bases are TGTGCCAGCGCTAAGTTCGGGACAGGGAGCACCGGGGAGCTGTTTTTT. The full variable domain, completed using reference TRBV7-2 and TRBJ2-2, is GAGVSQSPSNKVTEKGKDVELRCDPISGHTALYWYRQSLGQGLEFLIYFQGNSAPDKSGLPSDRFSAERTGGSVSTLTIQRTQQEDSAVYLCASAKFGTGSTGELFFGEGSRLTVL.

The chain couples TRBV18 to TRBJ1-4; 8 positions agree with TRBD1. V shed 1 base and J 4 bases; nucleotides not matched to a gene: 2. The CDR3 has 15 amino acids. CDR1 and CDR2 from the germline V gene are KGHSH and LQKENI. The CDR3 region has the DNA TGTGCCAGCTCACCACGGGGACAGGATAATGAAAAACTGTTTTTT. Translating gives CASSPRGQDNEKLFF. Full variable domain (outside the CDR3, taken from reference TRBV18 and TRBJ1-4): NAGVMQNPRHLVRRRGQEARLRCSPMKGHSHVYWYRQLPEEGLKFMVYLQKENIIDESGMPKERFSAEFPKEGPSILRIQQVVRGDSAAYFCASSPRGQDNEKLFFGSGTQLSVL.

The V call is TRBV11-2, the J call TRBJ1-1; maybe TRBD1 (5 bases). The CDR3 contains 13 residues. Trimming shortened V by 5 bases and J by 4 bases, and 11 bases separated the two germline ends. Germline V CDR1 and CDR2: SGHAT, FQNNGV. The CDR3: CASSANGGTEAFF. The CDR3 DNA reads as TGTGCCAGCAGCGCAAATGGGGGCACTGAAGCTTTCTTT.